These T cell receptor beta chains were read from a single sample in a study of beta chain features in type 1 diabetes. Clones were read by immunoSEQ multiplex PCR, and TCRdb kept only the in-frame ones, dropping some. The table includes more than 250,000 clones, roughly 15% detected once. The specimen sequenced was naive CD4+ T cells from blood. Source of these receptors: a man between 18 and 29 years old with type 1 diabetes. CDR3s leave out the opening cysteine and the closing phenylalanine or tryptophan. Rows give clone size only sometimes, using once, few, many, or a class for an expanded clone.

abundance	v_gene	j_gene	CDR3aa
few	TRBV13	TRBJ2-3	ASSLTRDTQY
NA	TRBV29-1	TRBJ1-1	SVVGSMDTEAF
NA	TRBV4-1	TRBJ1-1	ASSPGQQRPKAF
few	TRBV6-5	TRBJ2-7	ASRRTGAFYEQY
few	TRBV12-5	TRBJ1-1	ASANRQGVEAF
few	TRBV4-1	TRBJ1-2	ASSQVLIGVQGYT
NA	TRBV29-1	TRBJ2-5	SVKWEIQETQY
NA	TRBV7-8	TRBJ1-2	ASSSRTGGGYT
NA	TRBV27	TRBJ2-5	ASSPSRIVETQY
NA	TRBV7-9	TRBJ2-1	ASSPQGISYNEQF
NA	TRBV28	TRBJ2-2	ASSFVGAGELF
NA	TRBV5-4	TRBJ2-2	ASSLWRVQAVRSGELF
few	TRBV11-2	TRBJ1-2	ASSLNRDGYT
NA	TRBV29-1	TRBJ1-5	SVATGSRHQPQH
few	TRBV5-4	TRBJ1-1	ASSTDRGNTEAF
few	TRBV11-2	TRBJ2-7	ASSSPTSGRSYEQY
few	TRBV7-6	TRBJ2-1	ASSFTRNALNEQF
NA	TRBV5-5	TRBJ1-6	ASSLFARINSPLH
NA	TRBV6-6	TRBJ2-6	ASSLHRGSGANVLT
few	TRBV7-9	TRBJ2-1	ASSLDGYNEQF
NA	TRBV7-2	TRBJ1-5	ASSLVGRNNQPQH
NA	TRBV19	TRBJ2-1	ASSIGLAGGYEQF
NA	TRBV18	TRBJ2-7	ASSRPGSYEQY
few	TRBV19	TRBJ2-1	ASRDMTSGPGNEQF
few	TRBV28	TRBJ2-7	ASGQAPYEQY
NA	TRBV5-1	TRBJ2-3	ASSRGSDTQY
few	TRBV9	TRBJ1-1	ASSVGQGGGEAF
NA	TRBV28	TRBJ2-3	ASRSQVDTQY
NA	TRBV7-2	TRBJ2-3	ASSLYPGTQY
few	TRBV6-1	TRBJ2-5	ASRAGGEETQY
NA	TRBV18	TRBJ1-2	ASSPPAGVGYT
few	TRBV6-9	TRBJ2-7	ASSRDYEQY
few	TRBV11-2	TRBJ2-1	ASSPIPRLAGVTFEQF
NA	TRBV7-9	TRBJ2-6	ASSPIRRLDSGANVLT
NA	TRBV7-2	TRBJ2-3	ASSLESGRDTQY
few	TRBV7-2	TRBJ2-1	ASSPQTGAYNEQF
NA	TRBV4-3	TRBJ2-3	ASSQLSRPSTDTQY
NA	TRBV11-2	TRBJ2-7	AGSTPKQGYEQY
NA	TRBV19	TRBJ2-1	ASGFASGRLYNEQF
NA	TRBV28	TRBJ2-1	ASRDLAGGRNEQF
once	TRBV9	TRBJ2-1	ASSVRGKGDYQDEQF
NA	TRBV28	TRBJ1-5	ASSFVATGRNQPQH
few	TRBV11-2	TRBJ2-7	ASSLGGKQY
NA	TRBV19	TRBJ1-2	ASSLGTDYGYT
few	TRBV6-5	TRBJ1-2	ASSYSRRDYGYT
few	TRBV11-2	TRBJ2-7	ASSPYYYEQY
few	TRBV9	TRBJ2-3	ASSVASVYTDTQY
NA	TRBV2	TRBJ2-2	ASSDTSGMDTGELF
few	TRBV5-1	TRBJ2-1	ASTLSGTSGGGDEQF
few	TRBV5-6	TRBJ2-7	ASSFTSTEQY
few	TRBV29-1	TRBJ1-2	SVVSTAGPKGYT
NA	TRBV18	TRBJ2-1	ASSPGGAVEQF
NA	TRBV28	TRBJ2-1	ASRPGSSSNEQF
NA	TRBV19	TRBJ2-3	ASSASPTGPLDTQY
NA	TRBV5-1	TRBJ2-5	ASSLAGSGQETQY
few	TRBV14	TRBJ2-3	ASSQVQGGTQY
NA	TRBV28	TRBJ2-7	ASSPTHLSTKKQY
NA	TRBV9	TRBJ2-1	ASSVAIPTRGGGYNEQF
few	TRBV5-1	TRBJ2-7	ASSYGQGLYSYEQY